This T cell receptor beta chain was sequenced in a study of identical twins' blood T cells. Study outcomes and limitations: Shared environment remains a possible cause of twin similarity. Even for out-of-frame TCRbeta, twins reportedly shared V gene usage much more than unrelated donors.

A note on this clonotype: The antigen is unknown.

TCR cDNA libraries were made from RNA using a previously described, modified protocol. TCRdb ran MiXCR on the 5' RACE reads and lists one entry per CDR3 protein. The sample yields 400,000 or so distinct CDR3 sequences, about 28% seen once. Germline V lookup: CDR1 SGHAT, CDR2 FQNNGV. The CDR3 consists of 15 residues. V lost 1 base, J lost 3 bases, and 12 bases lay in between. Three pairs of healthy female monozygous twins were the donors. The chain employs TRBV11-2 and TRBJ1-1; D is unresolved. The sequence derives from a woman aged 18-49 years in good health. Material: PBMCs. The DNA for the CDR3 is TGTGCCAGCAGCTTAGCGCGGGCGGACTACACTGAAGCTTTCTTT. Translation: CASSLARADYTEAFF.